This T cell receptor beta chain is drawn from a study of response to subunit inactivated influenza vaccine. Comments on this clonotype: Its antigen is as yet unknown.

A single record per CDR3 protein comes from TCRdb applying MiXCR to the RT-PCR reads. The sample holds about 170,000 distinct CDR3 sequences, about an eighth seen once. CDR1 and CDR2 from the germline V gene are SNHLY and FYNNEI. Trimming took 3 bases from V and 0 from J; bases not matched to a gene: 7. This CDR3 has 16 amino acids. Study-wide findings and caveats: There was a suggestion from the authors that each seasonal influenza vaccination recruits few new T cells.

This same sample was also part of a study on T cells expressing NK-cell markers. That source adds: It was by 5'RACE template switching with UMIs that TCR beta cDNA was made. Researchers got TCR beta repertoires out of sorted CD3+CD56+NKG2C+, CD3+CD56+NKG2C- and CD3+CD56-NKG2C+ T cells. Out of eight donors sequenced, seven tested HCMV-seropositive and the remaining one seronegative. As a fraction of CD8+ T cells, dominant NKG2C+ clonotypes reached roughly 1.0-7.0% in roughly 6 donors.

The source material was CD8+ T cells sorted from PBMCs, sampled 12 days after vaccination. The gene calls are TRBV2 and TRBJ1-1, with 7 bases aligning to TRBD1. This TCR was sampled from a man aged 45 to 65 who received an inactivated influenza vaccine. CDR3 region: CASSETLQGLNTEAFF. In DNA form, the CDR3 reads TGTGCCAGCAGTGAGACTTTACAGGGGTTGAACACTGAAGCTTTCTTT.